This T cell receptor (beta chain) was found in a study of blood T cell repertoires in COVID-19 (dated by TCRdb to 2019 to 2021). At the level of the whole study: Collaborator samples came from the United States, Italy and Spain and covered acute and convalescent phases of COVID-19. The prospective study material was composed of cDNA or gDNA derived from T cells, B-cell-depleted T cells, or PBMCs. Deeply sampled blood TCRbeta repertoires from subjects exposed to, actively infected with, or recovered from COVID-19 were included in the dataset. The repertoires were released in a freely available public database intended as a resource for research on the immune response to SARS-CoV-2. The samples were drawn from two sources: the first 160 participants of the ongoing ImmuneRACE study, and some 1,300 subjects contributed by 6 global collaborators. Sample metadata almost always included a de-identified subject ID, COVID-19 status, age in years and sex. Where HLA class I and class II types were available, the types were taken from metadata supplied by the sample provider, not from assay-based typing. Beyond this particular receptor, the publication reports: How much clinical and demographic metadata was included differed by source and by participant, and the metadata was provided uncurated.

From the cysteine through the phenylalanine, the CDR3 covers 14 amino acids. Here the CDR3 DNA is all that survives: 42 bases in frame from base 1. Germline trimming: 3 bases from V, 8 bases from J; junction bases outside gene matches: 3. The germline V gene specifies SGDLS as CDR1 and YYNGEE as CDR2. As regards this clone: It has no known antigen specificity. No per-base quality is available; no much larger clone lies one base away.

Enrolling through a virtual design, the prospective study's participants ranged in age from roughly 18 to 89 years and lived across some 22 United States geographic areas. In the prospective study, participants were assigned to cohorts based on the clinical history participants reported in a screening survey and a study questionnaire. Recovered participants in ImmuneRACE Cohort 3 were defined as having two consecutive negative NP/OP PCR tests, clearance from a healthcare professional, or resolution of symptoms. Each participant in the prospective study had whole blood, serum and a nasopharyngeal or oropharyngeal swab collected by mobile phlebotomists. Participants in the prospective study had the option to provide additional blood draws and questionnaires over an approximately 2-month period. Prospective study blood samples were shipped either frozen or at room temperature before DNA extraction.

The immunoSEQ Assay, a bias-controlled multiplex PCR, was used to amplify TCRbeta CDR3 regions from genomic DNA. On the authors' methods: The number of nucleated cells in each sample was estimated from the amplification of reference gene primers within the assay. To quantify the absolute abundance of each unique TCRbeta CDR3 rearrangement, sequence reads were collapsed and filtered. For each sample, productive Simpson clonality was calculated as the square root of Simpson's diversity index across productive rearrangements. The table was pulled from immuneACCESS by TCRdb, which kept in-frame rearrangements only. Such tables lose some clones; where checked, under half of the loss comes from unresolved V genes, and the rest has no known cause. That table gives V, J and clone size, and the DNA gave D and trimming. Within this sample are some 460,000 clones, with roughly 87% of them counted one time only. 0.65% to 0.9% of the sample is taken by the ten largest.

Sequencing was done on a sample of PBMCs or T cells enriched from blood (not recorded which). This clonotype was sampled from a woman aged 18-29 years who had recovered from COVID-19. The V and J genes are TRBV9 and TRBJ1-6; 9 of the junction bases match TRBD1. Read as DNA, the sequence is TGTGCCAGCAGCGCGGACAGGGGTGATTCACCCCTCCACTTT. Translation gives CASSADRGDSPLHF.